This TCR beta chain was obtained from a study of blood T cell repertoires in COVID-19 (dated by TCRdb to 2018 to 2020). Regarding the study in general: Samples from collaborators originated in the United States, Italy and Spain and spanned both the acute and convalescent phases of COVID-19. A freely available public database, intended as a resource for researchers studying the immune response to SARS-CoV-2, is where the repertoires were released. Deeply sampled blood TCRbeta repertoires from subjects exposed to, actively infected with, or recovered from COVID-19 were included in the dataset. The prospective study material was composed of cDNA or gDNA derived from T cells, B-cell-depleted T cells, or PBMCs. The samples were drawn from the first 160 participants of the ongoing ImmuneRACE study and from 950 to 1,500 subjects provided by 6 global collaborators. The sample metadata nearly always contained a de-identified subject ID, COVID-19 status, age in years and sex. Where available, HLA class I and class II types were taken from metadata supplied by the sample provider and were not determined by assay-based typing. Results and caveats for the whole study, not just this receptor: The amount of clinical and demographic metadata varied by source and participant and was provided uncurated.

The cysteine opens and the phenylalanine closes a CDR3 of 15 amino acids. Kept here is only the CDR3 DNA, which spans 45 bases and is read in frame from base 1. CDR1 and CDR2 were assigned from the germline V gene as MNHEY and SVGEGT. Trimming takes 6 bases from V and 0 bases from J, and the germline ends sit 12 bases apart. Regarding this clone: What this receptor recognizes is not known. Nothing much larger sits one base from this clone, and base qualities are not available.

TCRbeta CDR3 regions were amplified from genomic DNA using the immunoSEQ Assay, a bias-controlled multiplex PCR. Turning to the authors' computational methods: Nucleated cell counts per sample were estimated from amplification of reference gene primers within the assay. Sequence reads were collapsed and filtered to measure the absolute abundance of every unique TCRbeta CDR3 rearrangement. Productive Simpson clonality was computed per sample as the square root of Simpson's diversity index over productive rearrangements. Entries here come from immuneACCESS through TCRdb and include only in-frame sequences with V and J called. Some clones fail to appear in such tables; in the studies checked, an unresolved V gene covers under half of the shortfall, and the cause of the remainder is unknown. The V and J calls and the clone size are those of that table, but D and trimming were determined from the DNA. Within this sample are about 170,000 clones, with approximately 84% of them counted one time only. The biggest ten clones account for roughly a tenth of the sample.

Whole blood was collected in K2EDTA tubes by collaborating institutions according to the institutions' own protocols. Collaborator samples were shipped for TCRbeta analysis as frozen whole blood, isolated PBMCs, or DNA extracted from either sample type. The rearranged segments are TRBV6-2 or TRBV6-3 and TRBJ2-1; tentative D gene TRBD2, with 6 bases matching. The sample was peripheral blood. The TCR comes from a man between 65 and 79 years old with active or convalescent COVID-19. The DNA sequence is as follows: TGTGCCAGCAGCCGGGACTGGAGCTCCTACAATGAGCAGTTCTTC. Translated, it gives CASSRDWSSYNEQFF.